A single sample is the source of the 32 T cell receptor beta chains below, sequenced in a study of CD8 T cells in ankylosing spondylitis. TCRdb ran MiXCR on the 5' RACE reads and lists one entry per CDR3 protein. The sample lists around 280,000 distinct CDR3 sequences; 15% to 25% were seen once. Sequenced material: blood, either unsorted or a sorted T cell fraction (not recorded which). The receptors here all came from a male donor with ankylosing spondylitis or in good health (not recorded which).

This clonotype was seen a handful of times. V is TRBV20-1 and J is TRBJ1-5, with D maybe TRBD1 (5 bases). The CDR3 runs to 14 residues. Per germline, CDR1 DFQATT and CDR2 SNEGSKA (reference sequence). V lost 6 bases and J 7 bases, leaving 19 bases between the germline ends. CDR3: CSALMSGSGQPQHF. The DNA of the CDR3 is TGCAGTGCCCTCATGTCAGGGTCGGGACAGCCCCAGCATTTT.

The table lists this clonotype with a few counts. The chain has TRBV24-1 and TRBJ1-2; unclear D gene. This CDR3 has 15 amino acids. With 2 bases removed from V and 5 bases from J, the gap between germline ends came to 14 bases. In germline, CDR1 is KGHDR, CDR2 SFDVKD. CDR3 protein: CATSDSGVREYGYTF. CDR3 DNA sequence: TGTGCCACCAGTGATTCCGGGGTGCGGGAATATGGCTACACCTTC.

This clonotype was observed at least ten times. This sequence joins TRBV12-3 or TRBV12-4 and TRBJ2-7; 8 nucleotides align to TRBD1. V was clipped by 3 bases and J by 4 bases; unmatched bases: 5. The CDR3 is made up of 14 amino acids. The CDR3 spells CASSFGRGLYEQYV. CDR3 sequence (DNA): TGTGCCAGCAGTTTCGGCAGGGGGCTGTACGAGCAGTACGTC.

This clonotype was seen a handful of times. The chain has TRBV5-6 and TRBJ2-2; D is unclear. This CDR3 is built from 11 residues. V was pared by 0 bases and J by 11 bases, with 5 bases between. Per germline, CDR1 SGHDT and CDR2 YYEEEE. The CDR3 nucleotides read TGTGCCAGCAGCTTGGCCCGAGAGCTGTTTTTT. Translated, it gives CASSLARELFF.

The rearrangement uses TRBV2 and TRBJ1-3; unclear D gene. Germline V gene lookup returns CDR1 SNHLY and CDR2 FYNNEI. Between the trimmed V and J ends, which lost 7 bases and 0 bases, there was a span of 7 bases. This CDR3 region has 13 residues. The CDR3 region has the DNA TGTGCCAGCACTCCGAGCTCTGGAAACACCATATATTTT. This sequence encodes CASTPSSGNTIYF.

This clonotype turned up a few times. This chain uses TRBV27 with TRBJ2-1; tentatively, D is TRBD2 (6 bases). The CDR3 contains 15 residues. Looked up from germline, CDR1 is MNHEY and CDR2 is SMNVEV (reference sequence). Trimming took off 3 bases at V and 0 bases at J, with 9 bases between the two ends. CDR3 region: CASSLDYPSYNEQFF. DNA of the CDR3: TGTGCCAGCAGTTTGGACTACCCCTCCTACAATGAGCAGTTCTTC.

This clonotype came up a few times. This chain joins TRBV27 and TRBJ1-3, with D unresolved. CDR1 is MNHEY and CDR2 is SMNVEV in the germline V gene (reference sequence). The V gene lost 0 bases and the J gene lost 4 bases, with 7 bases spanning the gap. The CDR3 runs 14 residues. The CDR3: CASSLSGGGNTIYF. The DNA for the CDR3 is TGTGCCAGCAGTTTATCTGGAGGAGGAAACACCATATATTTT.

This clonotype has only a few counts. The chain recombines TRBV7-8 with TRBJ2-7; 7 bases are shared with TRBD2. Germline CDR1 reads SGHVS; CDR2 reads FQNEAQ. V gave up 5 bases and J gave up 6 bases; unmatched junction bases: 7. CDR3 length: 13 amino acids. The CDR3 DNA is TGTGCCAGCAGCCTTGGGGGGGATGGCGAGCAGTACGTC. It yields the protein CASSLGGDGEQYV.

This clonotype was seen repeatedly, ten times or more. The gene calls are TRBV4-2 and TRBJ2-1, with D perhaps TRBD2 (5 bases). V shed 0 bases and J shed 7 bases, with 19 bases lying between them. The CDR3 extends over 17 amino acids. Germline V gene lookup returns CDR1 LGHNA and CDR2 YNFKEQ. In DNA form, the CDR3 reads TGTGCCAGCAGCCAAGATCGAGGGAGTTCGGGTAGTAATGAGCAGTTCTTC. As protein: CASSQDRGSSGSNEQFF.

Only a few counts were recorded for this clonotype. The CDR3 here is CASALQPPTGELFF. CDR3 bases: TGTGCCAGCGCCCTTCAGCCACCGACCGGGGAGCTGTTTTTT. The V gene is TRBV7-2, the J gene TRBJ2-2; D uncertain. This CDR3 is built from 14 residues. Trimming took off 8 bases at V and 5 bases at J, with 15 bases between the two ends. Germline lookup yields CDR1 SGHTA and CDR2 FQGNSA.

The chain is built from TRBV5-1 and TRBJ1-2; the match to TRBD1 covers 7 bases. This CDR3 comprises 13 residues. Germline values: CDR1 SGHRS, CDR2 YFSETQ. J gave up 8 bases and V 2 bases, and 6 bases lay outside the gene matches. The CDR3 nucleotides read TGCGCCAGCAGCTTTCAGGGGGGCAAGGGCTACACCTTC. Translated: CASSFQGGKGYTF.

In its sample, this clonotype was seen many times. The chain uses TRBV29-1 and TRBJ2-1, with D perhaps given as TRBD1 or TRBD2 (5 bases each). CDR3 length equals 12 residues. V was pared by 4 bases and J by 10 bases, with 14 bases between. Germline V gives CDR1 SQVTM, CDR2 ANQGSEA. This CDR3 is CSVARERGEQFF. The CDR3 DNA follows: TGCAGCGTTGCCAGGGAGAGGGGAGAGCAGTTCTTC.

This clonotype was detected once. The DNA of the CDR3 is TGTGCCAGCAGCAAATTTGGGGGGACAGGCTTAACGAACAATGAGCAGTTCTTC. Translated: CASSKFGGTGLTNNEQFF. This chain links TRBV11-1 with TRBJ2-1; TRBD1 matches 8 bases. The germline CDR1 and CDR2 sequences are SGHAT and FQDESV (reference sequence). The V and J ends lost 5 bases and 5 bases, in that order; junction bases with no gene match: 17. This CDR3 region has 18 residues.

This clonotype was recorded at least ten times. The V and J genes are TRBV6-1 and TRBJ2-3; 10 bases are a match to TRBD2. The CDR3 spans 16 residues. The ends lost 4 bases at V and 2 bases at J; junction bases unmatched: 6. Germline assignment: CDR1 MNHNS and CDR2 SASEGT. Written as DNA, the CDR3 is TGTGCCAGCAGTGCTAAACTAGCGGGGAACACAGATACGCAGTATTTT. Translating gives CASSAKLAGNTDTQYF.

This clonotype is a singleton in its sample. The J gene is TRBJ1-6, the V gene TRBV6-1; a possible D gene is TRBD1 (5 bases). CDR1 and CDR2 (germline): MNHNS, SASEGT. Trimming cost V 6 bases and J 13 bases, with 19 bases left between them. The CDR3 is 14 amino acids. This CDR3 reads CASSDGTAGFPLHF. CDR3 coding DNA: TGTGCCAGCAGCGACGGGACCGCCGGGTTTCCCCTCCACTTT.

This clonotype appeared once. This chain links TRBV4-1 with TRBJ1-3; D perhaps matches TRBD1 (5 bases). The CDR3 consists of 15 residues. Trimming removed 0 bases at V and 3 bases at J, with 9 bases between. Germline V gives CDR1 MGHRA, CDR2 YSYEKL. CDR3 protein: CASSQEGHFGNTIYF. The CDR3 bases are TGCGCCAGCAGCCAAGAAGGACACTTTGGAAACACCATATATTTT.

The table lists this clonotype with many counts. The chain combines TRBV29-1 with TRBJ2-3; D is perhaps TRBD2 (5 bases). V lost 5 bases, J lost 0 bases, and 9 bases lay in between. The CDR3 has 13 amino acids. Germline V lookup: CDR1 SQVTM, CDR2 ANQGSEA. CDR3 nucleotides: TGCAGCGTTTTCACTAGAAGCACAGATACGCAGTATTTT. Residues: CSVFTRSTDTQYF.

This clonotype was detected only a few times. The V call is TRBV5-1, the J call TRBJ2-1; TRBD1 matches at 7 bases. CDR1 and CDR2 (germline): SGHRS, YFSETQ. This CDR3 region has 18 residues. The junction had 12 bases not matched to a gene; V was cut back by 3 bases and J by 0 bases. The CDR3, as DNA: TGCGCCAGCAGCTCTTATGGGAGAGGGGACAGCTCCTACAATGAGCAGTTCTTC. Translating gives CASSSYGRGDSSYNEQFF.

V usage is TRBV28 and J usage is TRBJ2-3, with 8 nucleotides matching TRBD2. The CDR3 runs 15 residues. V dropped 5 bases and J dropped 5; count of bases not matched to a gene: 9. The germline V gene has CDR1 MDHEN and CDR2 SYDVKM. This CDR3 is CASSPGTSSVDTQYF. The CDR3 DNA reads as TGTGCCAGCAGTCCCGGGACTAGTTCAGTAGATACGCAGTATTTT.

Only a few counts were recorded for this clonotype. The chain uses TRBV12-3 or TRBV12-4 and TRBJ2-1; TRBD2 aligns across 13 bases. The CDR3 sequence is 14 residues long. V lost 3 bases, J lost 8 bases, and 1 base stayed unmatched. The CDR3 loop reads CASSFTSGGDEQFF. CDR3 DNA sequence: TGTGCCAGCAGTTTCACTAGCGGGGGGGATGAGCAGTTCTTC.

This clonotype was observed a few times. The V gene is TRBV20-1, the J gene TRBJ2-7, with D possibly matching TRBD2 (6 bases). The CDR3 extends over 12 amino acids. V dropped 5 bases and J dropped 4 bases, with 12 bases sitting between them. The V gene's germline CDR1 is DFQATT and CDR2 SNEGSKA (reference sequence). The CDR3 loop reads CSARRDSYEQYV. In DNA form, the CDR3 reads TGCAGTGCTCGGCGGGACTCTTACGAGCAGTACGTC.

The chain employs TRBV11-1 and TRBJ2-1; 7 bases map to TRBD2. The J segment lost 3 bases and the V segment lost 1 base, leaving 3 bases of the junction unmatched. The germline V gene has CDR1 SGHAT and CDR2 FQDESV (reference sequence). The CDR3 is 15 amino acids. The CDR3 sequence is CASSLGSGFYNEQFF. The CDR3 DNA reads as TGTGCCAGCAGCTTAGGTAGCGGGTTCTACAATGAGCAGTTCTTC.

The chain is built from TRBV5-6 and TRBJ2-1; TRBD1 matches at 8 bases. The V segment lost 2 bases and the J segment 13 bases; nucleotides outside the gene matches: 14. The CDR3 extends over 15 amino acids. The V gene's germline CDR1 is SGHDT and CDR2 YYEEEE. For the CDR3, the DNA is TGTGCCAGCAGCTTTGACAGGGGCCCGGAGCAGAGTCAGTTCTTC. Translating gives CASSFDRGPEQSQFF.

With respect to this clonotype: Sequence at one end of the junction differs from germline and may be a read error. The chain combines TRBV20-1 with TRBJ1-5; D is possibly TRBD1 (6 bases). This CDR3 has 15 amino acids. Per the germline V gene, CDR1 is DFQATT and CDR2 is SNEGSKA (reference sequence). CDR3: CTARSSGAGNQPQHF. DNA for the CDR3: TGCACTGCTAGGTCCTCGGGGGCCGGCAATCAGCCCCAGCATTTT.

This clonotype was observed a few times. This chain's CDR3 is CASSPGQRETQYF. The CDR3 nucleotides are TGTGCCAGCTCACCGGGCCAGCGAGAGACCCAGTACTTC. V is TRBV18 and J is TRBJ2-5; no firm D call. CDR3 length equals 13 residues. CDR1 KGHSH and CDR2 LQKENI come from the germline V gene. Trimming took off 3 bases at V and 4 bases at J, with 9 bases between the two ends.

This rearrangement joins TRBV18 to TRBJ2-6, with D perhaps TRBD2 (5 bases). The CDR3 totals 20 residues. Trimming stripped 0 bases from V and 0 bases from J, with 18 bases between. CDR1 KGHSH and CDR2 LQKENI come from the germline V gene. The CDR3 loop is CASSPPSDTGISSGANVLTF. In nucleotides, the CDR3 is TGTGCCAGCTCACCACCTTCGGATACGGGGATAAGCTCTGGGGCCAACGTCCTGACTTTC.

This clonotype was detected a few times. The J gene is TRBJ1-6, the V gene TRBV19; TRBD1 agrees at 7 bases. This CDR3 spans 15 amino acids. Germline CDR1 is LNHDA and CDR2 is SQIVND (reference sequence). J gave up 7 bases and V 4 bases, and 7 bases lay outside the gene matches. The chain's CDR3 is CASSNSGTANSPLHF. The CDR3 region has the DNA TGTGCCAGTAGTAACTCCGGGACAGCCAATTCACCCCTCCACTTT.

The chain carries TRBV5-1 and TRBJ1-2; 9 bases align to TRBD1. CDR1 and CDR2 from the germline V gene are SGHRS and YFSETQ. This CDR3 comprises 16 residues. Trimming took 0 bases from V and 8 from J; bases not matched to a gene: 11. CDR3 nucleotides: TGCGCCAGCAGCTTGGCTCCTACCAGGACAGGGGACGGCTACACCTTC. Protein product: CASSLAPTRTGDGYTF.

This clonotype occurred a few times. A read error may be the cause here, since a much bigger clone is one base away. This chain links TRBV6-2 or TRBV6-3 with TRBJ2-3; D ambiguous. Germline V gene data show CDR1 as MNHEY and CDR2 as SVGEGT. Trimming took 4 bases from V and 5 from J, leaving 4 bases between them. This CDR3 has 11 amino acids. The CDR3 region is CASSWKDTQYF. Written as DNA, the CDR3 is TGTGCCAGCAGTTGGAAAGATACGCAGTATTTT.

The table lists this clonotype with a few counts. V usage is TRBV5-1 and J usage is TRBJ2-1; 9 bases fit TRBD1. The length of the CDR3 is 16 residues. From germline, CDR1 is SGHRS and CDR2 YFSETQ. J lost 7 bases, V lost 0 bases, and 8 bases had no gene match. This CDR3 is CASSLDDRGAGNEQFF. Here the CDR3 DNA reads TGCGCCAGCAGCTTGGACGACAGGGGGGCTGGAAATGAGCAGTTCTTC.

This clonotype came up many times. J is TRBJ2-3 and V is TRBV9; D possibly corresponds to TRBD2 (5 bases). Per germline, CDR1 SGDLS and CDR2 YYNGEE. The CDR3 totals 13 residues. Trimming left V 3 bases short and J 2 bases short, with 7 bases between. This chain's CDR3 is CASSAGNTDTQYF. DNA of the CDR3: TGTGCCAGCAGCGCCGGGAACACAGATACGCAGTATTTT.

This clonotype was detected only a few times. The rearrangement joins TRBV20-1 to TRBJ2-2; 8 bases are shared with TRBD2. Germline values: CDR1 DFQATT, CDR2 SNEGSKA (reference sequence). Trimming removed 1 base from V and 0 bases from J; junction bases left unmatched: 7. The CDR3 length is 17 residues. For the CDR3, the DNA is TGCAGTGCTAGAGCGGTCCTAGCGGGCACGAACACCGGGGAGCTGTTTTTT. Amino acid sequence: CSARAVLAGTNTGELFF.